The entry below describes one TCR beta chain. This entry belongs to a study of OX40 agonist ivuxolimab in advanced cancers. On the study more broadly: Clinicians treated patients with ivuxolimab, an agonistic anti-OX40 (CD134) antibody. Therapy given before enrollment (anti-PD-1, anti-PD-L1 or anti-CTLA-4) was allowed, and 40% had some. Partial responses were achieved by three patients, one with hepatocellular carcinoma and two with cutaneous melanoma. At doses from 0.01 to 10 mg/kg, patients were given intravenous ivuxolimab every 2 weeks.

Clones were sequenced by immunoSEQ multiplex PCR, and TCRdb holds only the in-frame ones, with some missing. The data show around 100,000 clones, with about 90% seen just once and around 0.16% held by the top ten. The CDR3 covers 16 residues. The V segment lost 5 bases and the J segment 7 bases; nucleotides outside the gene matches: 9. Germline assignment: CDR1 SGHVS and CDR2 FQNEAQ. The V gene is TRBV7-8, the J gene TRBJ1-6, with 9 positions matching TRBD1. The clonotype was recovered from an adult with an advanced solid tumor such as melanoma, head and neck, liver or kidney cancer. This specimen was CD4+ or CD8+ T cells sorted from blood, taken in a trial of the OX40 agonist ivuxolimab. CDR3 in amino acids: CASSTGTGMGNSPLHF. The CDR3 region has the DNA TGTGCCAGCAGCACCGGGACAGGGATGGGAAATTCACCCCTCCACTTT. Drawing the rest from reference TRBV7-8 and TRBJ1-6, the complete variable domain is GAGVSQSPRYKVAKRGQDVALRCDPISGHVSLFWYQQALGQGPEFLTYFQNEAQLDKSGLPSDRFFAERPEGSVSTLKIQRTQQEDSAVYLCASSTGTGMGNSPLHFGNGTRLTVT.